This T cell receptor (beta chain) was profiled in a study of T cell responses to AZD1222 COVID-19 vaccine (dated by TCRdb to about 2021). Context from the whole study: AZD1222 recipients whose second dose came at about 4 weeks and those whose second dose came at about 12 weeks were combined into one group, since spike-specific TCR depth and breadth did not differ between the two schedules. TCR sequencing was performed for 230 to 250 trial participants, of whom around 200 were given two doses of AZD1222 and 26 were given two doses of MenACWY control vaccine. Trial participants were enrolled into age subgroups of 18-55, 56-69 and 70-plus years, which contained around 140, 26 and 57 TCR-sequenced participants, respectively.

The CDR3 sequence holds 15 residues, the cysteine and phenylalanine included. The entry retains the CDR3 DNA only, 45 bases that are in frame from base 1. V and J are truncated by 4 bases and 0 bases respectively, leaving an intervening sequence of 12 bases. The germline V gene (reference sequence) gives CDR1 as SGHNT and CDR2 as YYREEE. Broad study findings and their caveats: Participants were mostly white British, with more females than males. The authors suggested clonal diversity may have been underestimated. Spike-specific TCR breadth and depth rose significantly after two AZD1222 doses compared with day 0 and with MenACWY recipients. Only a handful of AZD1222 recipients were SARS-CoV-2 seropositive at baseline, limiting conclusions about previously exposed vaccinees. In the small 56-69-year group, the increase in depth fell short of significance, most likely because of low power. The whole spike protein was spanned by vaccine-associated CD4 TCRs, and dominant responses were seen in regions 160-218 and 743-854. Because no day 14 peak-response samples were available, repertoires were characterized only after the peak T cell response. Reportedly, almost half of the unique spike-specific TCRs recognized epitopes lying outside the regions that are mutated in the B.1.351 and B.1.1.7 variants.

This clone occurred a few times. Its target antigen remains unknown. There are no base qualities to consult, and no much larger clone falls within one base. In the paper's terms, the time point label means: baseline before first vaccination. Vaccinee samples were obtained from the UK trials COV001 and COV002, which included a single-blind randomized controlled phase 2/3 trial of AZD1222 (ChAdOx1 nCoV-19) in healthy adults. For TCRbeta chain sequencing, PBMC samples from trial participants were taken at day 0 and at day 28 after the second dose. The CDR3 regions of human TCRbeta chains were analyzed by immunosequencing. Processing in the source paper ran as follows. Repertoire TCRs were matched against a reference library of SARS-CoV-2-specific TCRs generated with the MIRA antigen-specificity platform. Breadth was defined as the fraction of unique TCRs that were SARS-CoV-2-associated. Depth was defined as the fraction of total T cells that were SARS-CoV-2-associated. Each spike-specific TCR was assigned to its reactive spike region and to a CD4 or CD8 class using the MIRA data. Log10-transformed breadth and depth values were compared by one-way ANOVA with Sidak's multiple comparisons tests. In its TCRdb copy, this immuneACCESS table keeps in-frame sequences only and misses some clones. Where compared with another copy, unresolved V genes explain less than half of these, and the others have no known cause. The V and J calls and clone size are taken from that table; D and trimming were inferred from the DNA. The table for this sample lists 95,000 to 110,000 clones; roughly 87% of them were counted only once. The top ten constitute around 4.5% of the sample.

This TCR derives from an adult in good health. The rearrangement joined TRBV5-4 to TRBJ2-3; the D region possibly corresponds to TRBD2 (5 bases align). The sample consisted of peripheral blood, taken on day 0 of AZD1222 vaccination. The nucleotides read TGTGCCAGCAGCGACGGAGGACCTAGCACAGATACGCAGTATTTT. It encodes CASSDGGPSTDTQYF.